A selection of T cell receptor beta chains follows, all from one sample in a study of shared clonotypes between healthy human individuals. The method was immunoSEQ multiplex PCR; TCRdb's version includes in-frame clones alone and lacks a portion of them. The sample consists of about 650,000 clones, 95% of them appearing once. Input material: naive CD8+ T cells sorted from blood. These receptors all stem from a woman aged 25 to 39 in good health. Each CDR3 is given with its conserved first and last residue. The D gene is left open where the match is weak. The size field is filled for only some rows; it gives once, few, many or a size class.

V gene: TRBV29-1; D gene: NA; clone size: NA; J gene: TRBJ1-2; CDR3 protein: CSVENSVFNGYTF; CDR3 DNA: TGCAGCGTTGAGAACTCAGTGTTCAATGGCTACACCTTC
V gene: TRBV28; D gene: NA; clone size: once; J gene: TRBJ2-1; CDR3 protein: CASSLETRVEIF; CDR3 DNA: TGTGCCAGCAGTCTCGAGACTAGGGTCGAAATCTTC
V gene: TRBV19; D gene: TRBD2; clone size: NA; J gene: TRBJ2-1; CDR3 protein: CASSSSGSLEQFF; CDR3 DNA: TGTGCCAGTAGTAGTAGCGGGAGTCTCGAGCAGTTCTTC
V gene: TRBV5-1; D gene: NA; clone size: NA; J gene: TRBJ2-7; CDR3 protein: CASSLSEGAYQTYEQYF; CDR3 DNA: TGCGCCAGCAGCTTGAGCGAGGGAGCGTACCAAACCTACGAGCAGTACTTC
V gene: TRBV7-6; D gene: TRBD1; clone size: once; J gene: TRBJ2-7; CDR3 protein: CASSYPGTGSVEQYF; CDR3 DNA: TGTGCCAGCAGCTACCCCGGGACAGGGTCCGTCGAGCAGTACTTC
V gene: TRBV5-6; D gene: NA; clone size: NA; J gene: TRBJ2-1; CDR3 protein: CASSLSANIHNEQFF; CDR3 DNA: TGTGCCAGCAGCTTGTCGGCAAACATCCACAATGAGCAGTTCTTC
V gene: TRBV29-1; D gene: NA; clone size: NA; J gene: TRBJ2-3; CDR3 protein: CSVSGSSTDTQYF; CDR3 DNA: TGCAGCGTTAGCGGGTCTAGCACAGATACGCAGTATTTT
V gene: TRBV9; D gene: NA; clone size: once; J gene: TRBJ2-1; CDR3 protein: CASSPLSSYNEQFF; CDR3 DNA: TGTGCCAGCAGCCCTCTATCCTCCTACAATGAGCAGTTCTTC
V gene: TRBV5-4; D gene: NA; clone size: NA; J gene: TRBJ1-2; CDR3 protein: CASSLGIPVGGYTF; CDR3 DNA: TGTGCCAGCAGCTTGGGGATTCCGGTCGGTGGCTACACCTTC
V gene: TRBV5-6; D gene: TRBD1; clone size: NA; J gene: TRBJ2-7; CDR3 protein: CASSLGQSSYEQYF; CDR3 DNA: TGTGCCAGCAGCCTGGGACAGAGCTCCTACGAGCAGTACTTC
V gene: TRBV6-5; D gene: NA; clone size: NA; J gene: TRBJ1-1; CDR3 protein: CASSLSVATEAFF; CDR3 DNA: TGTGCCAGCAGTTTGTCAGTGGCGACTGAAGCTTTCTTT
V gene: TRBV25-1; D gene: NA; clone size: NA; J gene: TRBJ1-3; CDR3 protein: CASSVPRGNTIYF; CDR3 DNA: TGTGCCAGCAGTGTTCCTCGGGGAAACACCATATATTTT
V gene: TRBV4-2; D gene: TRBD2; clone size: once; J gene: TRBJ2-7; CDR3 protein: CASSQESAGVTYEQYF; CDR3 DNA: TGTGCCAGCAGCCAAGAATCCGCGGGGGTAACCTACGAGCAGTACTTC
V gene: TRBV13; D gene: NA; clone size: once; J gene: TRBJ2-1; CDR3 protein: CASSNRDGSYNEQFF; CDR3 DNA: TGTGCCAGCAGCAACCGGGACGGCTCCTACAATGAGCAGTTCTTC
V gene: TRBV28; D gene: TRBD2; clone size: NA; J gene: TRBJ2-7; CDR3 protein: CASSSQGAGYEQYF; CDR3 DNA: TGTGCCAGCAGTTCGCAGGGAGCGGGATACGAGCAGTACTTC
V gene: TRBV5-6; D gene: NA; clone size: NA; J gene: TRBJ2-3; CDR3 protein: CASSPTTSTDTQYF; CDR3 DNA: TGTGCCAGCAGCCCGACGACTTCGACAGATACGCAGTATTTT
V gene: TRBV15; D gene: TRBD2; clone size: NA; J gene: TRBJ2-7; CDR3 protein: CATSRDRLAAYEQYF; CDR3 DNA: TGTGCCACCAGCAGAGATCGACTAGCTGCCTACGAGCAGTACTTC
V gene: TRBV13; D gene: NA; clone size: NA; J gene: TRBJ1-4; CDR3 protein: CASSEQGLDEKLFF; CDR3 DNA: TGTGCCAGCAGCGAACAGGGCCTGGATGAAAAACTGTTTTTT
V gene: TRBV6-5; D gene: NA; clone size: NA; J gene: TRBJ2-7; CDR3 protein: CASSFGKPPYEQYF; CDR3 DNA: TGTGCCAGCAGTTTCGGAAAGCCCCCCTACGAGCAGTACTTC
V gene: TRBV4-1; D gene: TRBD1; clone size: NA; J gene: TRBJ1-1; CDR3 protein: CASSQVDRGRTEAFF; CDR3 DNA: TGCGCCAGCAGCCAAGTCGACAGGGGTCGGACTGAAGCTTTCTTT
V gene: TRBV13; D gene: NA; clone size: once; J gene: TRBJ2-7; CDR3 protein: CASSAPGTTSYEQYF; CDR3 DNA: TGTGCCAGCAGCGCCCCCGGGACAACCTCCTACGAGCAGTACTTC
V gene: TRBV4-1; D gene: TRBD2; clone size: NA; J gene: TRBJ2-1; CDR3 protein: CASSQVLSGSRNEQFF; CDR3 DNA: TGCGCCAGCAGCCAAGTTCTTAGCGGGAGTCGAAATGAGCAGTTCTTC
V gene: TRBV28; D gene: NA; clone size: NA; J gene: TRBJ2-6; CDR3 protein: CAVRGDSGANVLTF; CDR3 DNA: TGTGCCGTCAGGGGTGACTCTGGGGCCAACGTCCTGACTTTC
V gene: TRBV19; D gene: NA; clone size: NA; J gene: TRBJ1-2; CDR3 protein: CASRAGISGYGYTF; CDR3 DNA: TGTGCCAGTAGGGCCGGGATCTCAGGCTATGGCTACACCTTC
V gene: TRBV5-4; D gene: NA; clone size: NA; J gene: TRBJ2-5; CDR3 protein: CASSLDTNVPETQYF; CDR3 DNA: TGTGCCAGCAGCTTGGACACCAATGTCCCAGAGACCCAGTACTTC
V gene: TRBV27; D gene: NA; clone size: NA; J gene: TRBJ1-2; CDR3 protein: CASSNTGLGGYTF; CDR3 DNA: TGTGCCAGCAGTAACACGGGTCTTGGTGGCTACACCTTC
V gene: TRBV5-4; D gene: TRBD2; clone size: NA; J gene: TRBJ2-5; CDR3 protein: CASSTGLAGAPGTQYF; CDR3 DNA: TGTGCCAGCAGCACCGGACTAGCGGGAGCTCCGGGGACCCAGTACTTC
V gene: TRBV25-1; D gene: TRBD1; clone size: NA; J gene: TRBJ2-1; CDR3 protein: CASQGQGAMNEQFF; CDR3 DNA: TGTGCCAGCCAGGGACAGGGGGCCATGAATGAGCAGTTCTTC
V gene: TRBV15; D gene: TRBD1; clone size: NA; J gene: TRBJ1-1; CDR3 protein: CATSGTGSTEAFF; CDR3 DNA: TGTGCCACCAGCGGGACAGGGAGCACTGAAGCTTTCTTT
V gene: TRBV19; D gene: NA; clone size: NA; J gene: TRBJ1-5; CDR3 protein: CASNLNRRYSNQPQHF; CDR3 DNA: TGTGCCAGCAATCTGAACAGACGTTATAGCAATCAGCCCCAGCATTTT
V gene: TRBV10-1; D gene: TRBD2; clone size: NA; J gene: TRBJ2-7; CDR3 protein: CASSEGLAGDEQYF; CDR3 DNA: TGCGCCAGCAGTGAGGGACTAGCGGGAGACGAGCAGTACTTC
V gene: TRBV18; D gene: TRBD2; clone size: once; J gene: TRBJ2-7; CDR3 protein: CASSHPGTSINYEQYF; CDR3 DNA: TGTGCCAGCTCTCACCCCGGGACTAGCATCAACTACGAGCAGTACTTC
V gene: TRBV6-1; D gene: TRBD1; clone size: NA; J gene: TRBJ2-7; CDR3 protein: CASMRDRSYEQYF; CDR3 DNA: TGTGCCAGCATGAGGGACAGGTCCTACGAGCAGTACTTC
V gene: TRBV27; D gene: NA; clone size: NA; J gene: TRBJ1-4; CDR3 protein: CASSFGGGEKLFF; CDR3 DNA: TGTGCCAGCAGTTTTGGGGGGGGCGAAAAACTGTTTTTT
V gene: TRBV28; D gene: NA; clone size: NA; J gene: TRBJ2-7; CDR3 protein: CASSSTTRTIYEQYF; CDR3 DNA: TGTGCCAGCAGCTCGACAACCCGGACAATATACGAGCAGTACTTC
V gene: TRBV5-6; D gene: NA; clone size: NA; J gene: TRBJ2-1; CDR3 protein: CASSWDNEQFF; CDR3 DNA: TGTGCCAGCAGCTGGGACAATGAGCAGTTCTTC
V gene: TRBV4-1; D gene: NA; clone size: NA; J gene: TRBJ1-1; CDR3 protein: CASSQGKGGLNTEAFF; CDR3 DNA: TGCGCCAGCAGCCAAGGCAAGGGCGGGTTGAACACTGAAGCTTTCTTT
V gene: TRBV5-5; D gene: NA; clone size: NA; J gene: TRBJ2-7; CDR3 protein: CASSLDLGVQYEQYF; CDR3 DNA: TGTGCCAGCAGCTTGGATTTGGGGGTTCAATACGAGCAGTACTTC
V gene: TRBV27; D gene: NA; clone size: NA; J gene: TRBJ1-2; CDR3 protein: CASSLSGGRGGYTF; CDR3 DNA: TGTGCCAGCAGTTTATCAGGGGGGAGAGGTGGCTACACCTTC
V gene: TRBV28; D gene: NA; clone size: NA; J gene: TRBJ1-1; CDR3 protein: CASSPGDTEAFF; CDR3 DNA: TGTGCCAGCAGTCCAGGGGACACTGAAGCTTTCTTT
V gene: TRBV2; D gene: NA; clone size: NA; J gene: TRBJ2-3; CDR3 protein: CASRTDTQYF; CDR3 DNA: TGTGCCAGCCGCACAGATACGCAGTATTTT
V gene: TRBV9; D gene: NA; clone size: NA; J gene: TRBJ2-1; CDR3 protein: CASSPGGFSYNEQFF; CDR3 DNA: TGTGCCAGCAGCCCAGGGGGGTTCTCCTACAATGAGCAGTTCTTC
V gene: TRBV5-8; D gene: NA; clone size: NA; J gene: TRBJ2-1; CDR3 protein: CASSLEVVRYNEQFF; CDR3 DNA: TGTGCCAGCAGCTTGGAAGTTGTCCGATACAATGAGCAGTTCTTC
V gene: TRBV28; D gene: TRBD2; clone size: NA; J gene: TRBJ2-7; CDR3 protein: CASTALAGGYEQYF; CDR3 DNA: TGTGCCAGCACCGCCTTAGCGGGGGGGTACGAGCAGTACTTC
V gene: TRBV2; D gene: TRBD1; clone size: NA; J gene: TRBJ2-7; CDR3 protein: CASSEGPGQGLGEQYF; CDR3 DNA: TGTGCCAGCAGTGAAGGTCCGGGACAGGGGCTGGGCGAGCAGTACTTC
V gene: TRBV28; D gene: NA; clone size: NA; J gene: TRBJ2-1; CDR3 protein: CASSHFLPDGDNEQFF; CDR3 DNA: TGTGCCAGCAGTCATTTTTTACCCGACGGTGACAATGAGCAGTTCTTC
V gene: TRBV4-2; D gene: TRBD1; clone size: NA; J gene: TRBJ1-4; CDR3 protein: CASSHEGQGETNEKLFF; CDR3 DNA: TGTGCCAGCAGCCATGAGGGACAGGGAGAAACTAATGAAAAACTGTTTTTT
V gene: TRBV11-2; D gene: TRBD2; clone size: once; J gene: TRBJ2-1; CDR3 protein: CASSGLDRTSGRAVDEQFF; CDR3 DNA: TGTGCCAGCAGCGGCCTCGATAGGACTAGCGGGAGGGCCGTAGATGAGCAGTTCTTC
V gene: TRBV7-9; D gene: NA; clone size: NA; J gene: TRBJ2-4; CDR3 protein: CASSFDGLPSAKNIQYF; CDR3 DNA: TGTGCCAGCAGCTTCGACGGACTCCCGAGTGCCAAAAACATTCAGTACTTC
V gene: TRBV28; D gene: TRBD2; clone size: NA; J gene: TRBJ2-2; CDR3 protein: CASSRPGGTGELFF; CDR3 DNA: TGTGCCAGCAGCAGACCCGGGGGGACCGGGGAGCTGTTTTTT
V gene: TRBV4-1; D gene: NA; clone size: NA; J gene: TRBJ2-7; CDR3 protein: CASSQLRENYEQYF; CDR3 DNA: TGCGCCAGCAGCCAACTCAGGGAAAACTACGAGCAGTACTTC
V gene: TRBV30; D gene: TRBD1; clone size: NA; J gene: TRBJ1-4; CDR3 protein: CASGQGGEKLFF; CDR3 DNA: TGTGCCTCTGGACAGGGAGGCGAAAAACTGTTTTTT
V gene: TRBV5-6; D gene: TRBD1; clone size: NA; J gene: TRBJ2-7; CDR3 protein: CASSLVQGIGEQYF; CDR3 DNA: TGTGCCAGCAGCTTGGTACAGGGGATAGGCGAGCAGTACTTC
V gene: TRBV4-1; D gene: NA; clone size: NA; J gene: TRBJ2-2; CDR3 protein: CASSRGHTNTGELFF; CDR3 DNA: TGCGCCAGCAGCCGAGGACACACGAACACCGGGGAGCTGTTTTTT